Listed here are 26 T cell receptor beta chains from one sample, sequenced in a study of T cell responses to AZD1222 COVID-19 vaccine (dated by TCRdb to about 2021). The library was built by means of the immunoSEQ multiplex PCR assay. The clones in this table, taken by TCRdb from immuneACCESS, are in-frame only. Not every clone is retained; where verified, under half of the shortfall comes from an unresolved V gene, and the cause of the rest is unknown. The sample yields about 180,000 clones; about 86% were counted once. The ten largest clonotypes hold 0.49% of the sample. The sample's time point label is to be understood as: baseline before first vaccination. This specimen was peripheral blood, taken on day 0 of AZD1222 vaccination. Receptor source: an adult in good health.

J is TRBJ2-7 and V is TRBV18; D tentatively fits TRBD1 or TRBD2 (6 bases each). This CDR3 region has 15 residues. V was cut by 2 bases and J by 4 bases, with 15 bases left in between. Per the germline V gene, CDR1 is KGHSH and CDR2 is LQKENI. The CDR3 region has the DNA TGTGCCAGCTCACCAGGGGGGCCTTCAATTTACGAGCAGTACTTC. It translates to CASSPGGPSIYEQYF.

The rearrangement links TRBV30 to TRBJ2-3; the D call may be TRBD1 or TRBD2 (5 bases each). The CDR3 length is 17 residues. Germline CDR1 and CDR2: GTSNPN and SVGIG (reference sequence). V lost 0 bases, J lost 0 bases, and 16 bases lay in between. The CDR3 loop is CAWSVGVTDTSTDTQYF. For the CDR3, the DNA is TGTGCCTGGAGTGTGGGGGTGACTGATACTAGCACAGATACGCAGTATTTT.

V usage is TRBV27 and J usage is TRBJ1-1, with D possibly TRBD1 on 5 matching bases. In germline, CDR1 is MNHEY, CDR2 SMNVEV (reference sequence). Deletions cut 3 bases from V and 5 bases from J, with 10 bases between. This CDR3 has 13 amino acids. The CDR3 reads CASSFGAWTEAFF. The CDR3 bases are TGTGCCAGCAGTTTTGGGGCGTGGACTGAAGCTTTCTTT.

The rearrangement joins TRBV6-6 to TRBJ1-2, with D uncertain. V lost 8 bases, J lost 4 bases, and 8 bases lay in between. The germline CDR1 and CDR2 sequences are MNHNY and SVGAGI (reference sequence). CDR3 size: 11 residues. CDR3 bases: TGTGCCAGCCCCGGGCGCTATGGCTACACCTTC. The encoded protein is CASPGRYGYTF.

This chain joins TRBV4-2 and TRBJ2-7; 7 bases agree with TRBD2. Germline CDR1 and CDR2: LGHNA and YNFKEQ. V lost 0 bases, J lost 1 base, and 9 bases stayed unmatched. This CDR3 spans 17 amino acids. CDR3 residues: CASSQDKASGPSYEQYF. CDR3 nucleotides: TGTGCCAGCAGCCAAGATAAGGCTAGCGGACCATCCTACGAGCAGTACTTC.

V is TRBV3-1 (or the pseudogene TRBV3-2) and J is TRBJ1-2, with a tentative D call TRBD1 (5 bases). Germline CDR1 is LGHDT and CDR2 is YNNKEL (reference sequence). The V end was cut by 4 bases, the J end by 0 bases, with 21 bases between. The CDR3 loop spans 18 amino acids. The DNA for the CDR3 is TGTGCCAGCAGCCGCCCGAGCGGGGGGGTCCCGGCTAACTATGGCTACACCTTC. As protein: CASSRPSGGVPANYGYTF.

The chain has TRBV5-1 and TRBJ2-3; 11 bases agree with TRBD1. The germline CDR1 and CDR2 sequences are SGHRS and YFSETQ. This CDR3 is 14 amino acids long. V trimming: 3 bases; J trimming: 4 bases; junction bases outside the gene matches: 1. CDR3 amino acids: CASSSDRGPDTQYF. The CDR3 region has the DNA TGCGCCAGCAGCTCGGACAGGGGGCCAGATACGCAGTATTTT.

This sequence joins TRBV5-1 and TRBJ2-3; D might be TRBD1 (6 bases). Trimming cost V 4 bases and J 5 bases, with 17 bases left between them. CDR1 is SGHRS, CDR2 YFSETQ, per germline. This CDR3 comprises 15 residues. DNA for the CDR3: TGCGCCAGCAGCCTGGGGGCGGGCGGTTTAGATACGCAGTATTTT. Amino acid sequence: CASSLGAGGLDTQYF.

The chain has TRBV12-3 or TRBV12-4 and TRBJ1-1; D is ambiguous. Trimming shortened V by 5 bases and J by 0 bases, and 7 bases separated the two germline ends. The CDR3 is made up of 13 amino acids. The CDR3 loop is CASSGLLNTEAFF. CDR3 bases: TGTGCCAGCAGTGGCTTGCTGAACACTGAAGCTTTCTTT.

In this sample, this clone turned up a few times. This chain joins TRBV19 and TRBJ2-7; TRBD1 is a possible D gene (6 bases). Trimming pared 1 base from V and 3 bases from J, leaving 13 bases between. Per the germline V gene, CDR1 is LNHDA and CDR2 is SQIVND (reference sequence). The CDR3 has 15 residues. The CDR3 loop reads CASSIGGATGYEQYF. CDR3 DNA sequence: TGTGCCAGTAGTATAGGTGGCGCGACAGGCTACGAGCAGTACTTC.

The chain is built from TRBV7-9 and TRBJ1-5, with a possible D match to TRBD1 (5 bases). CDR3 size: 15 residues. Germline lookup yields CDR1 SEHNR and CDR2 FQNEAQ (reference sequence). Between the trimmed V and J ends, which lost 5 bases and 1 base, there was a span of 12 bases. CDR3: CASSLGGSSNQPQHF. CDR3 sequence (DNA): TGTGCCAGCAGCCTGGGGGGGTCCAGCAATCAGCCCCAGCATTTT. Full variable domain (missing parts from reference TRBV7-9 and TRBJ1-5): DTGVSQNPRHKITKRGQNVTFRCDPISEHNRLYWYRQTLGQGPEFLTYFQNEAQLEKSRLLSDRFSAERPKGSFSTLEIQRTEQGDSAMYLCASSLGGSSNQPQHFGDGTRLSIL.

The J gene is TRBJ1-4, the V gene TRBV28, with 8 nucleotides matching TRBD1. With 8 bases clipped from V and 2 bases from J, the junction kept 4 bases outside the gene matches. The germline V gene encodes CDR1 MDHEN and CDR2 SYDVKM. The CDR3 loop spans 14 amino acids. The CDR3 is CASGQGSTNEKLFF. CDR3 nucleotide sequence: TGTGCCAGCGGACAGGGTTCGACTAATGAAAAACTGTTTTTT.

The genes are TRBV15 and TRBJ2-7; D is perhaps TRBD2 (5 bases). V shed 11 bases and J shed 3 bases, with 20 bases lying between them. This CDR3 has 14 amino acids. Germline V lookup: CDR1 LNHNV, CDR2 YYDKDF (reference sequence). The CDR3 DNA follows: TGTGCCCTCGCGGGCCACTGGTCCCGCTACGAGCAGTACTTC. Translation gives CALAGHWSRYEQYF.

The chain employs TRBV5-6 and TRBJ2-7, with 10 nucleotides matching TRBD1. The germline CDR1 and CDR2 sequences are SGHDT and YYEEEE. The J segment lost 2 bases and the V segment lost 6 bases, leaving 8 bases of the junction unmatched. This CDR3 spans 15 amino acids. CDR3 nucleotides: TGTGCCAGCACCCTCGCCGGGACAGGGGCCTACGAGCAGTACTTC. This encodes CASTLAGTGAYEQYF. Complete variable domain (other parts from reference TRBV5-6 and TRBJ2-7): DAGVTQSPTHLIKTRGQQVTLRCSPKSGHDTVSWYQQALGQGPQFIFQYYEEEERQRGNFPDRFSGHQFPNYSSELNVNALLLGDSALYLCASTLAGTGAYEQYFGPGTRLTVT.

The gene calls are TRBV10-2 and TRBJ1-2, with D perhaps matching TRBD1 (5 bases). The length of the CDR3 is 14 residues. Deletions cut 3 bases from V and 4 bases from J, with 12 bases between. From germline, CDR1 is WSHSY and CDR2 SAAADI. The CDR3 spells CASSDGTAFYGYTF. In DNA form, the CDR3 reads TGCGCCAGCAGTGATGGGACCGCTTTCTATGGCTACACCTTC.

The genes are TRBV6-2 or TRBV6-3 and TRBJ1-6; D is possibly TRBD1 (5 bases). CDR1 and CDR2 (germline): MNHEY, SVGEGT. This CDR3 region has 13 residues. Between the trimmed V and J ends, which lost 6 bases and 10 bases, there was a span of 13 bases. The CDR3 region is CASSWNRNSPLHF. As DNA, the CDR3 is TGTGCCAGCAGCTGGAACAGGAACTCACCCCTCCACTTT.

J is TRBJ2-2 and V is TRBV7-9; no firm D call. Germline V gene data show CDR1 as SEHNR and CDR2 as FQNEAQ (reference sequence). Trimming pared 1 base from V and 13 bases from J, leaving 7 bases between. The CDR3 has 11 residues. CDR3 protein: CASSLEGRLFF. The CDR3 DNA is TGTGCCAGCAGCTTAGAGGGTAGGCTGTTTTTT.

The CDR3 nucleotides are TGTGCCAGCAGCCCCTCCGAGAACACTGAAGCTTTCTTT. It translates to CASSPSENTEAFF. The chain combines TRBV6-5 with TRBJ1-1, with D unresolved. V shed 6 bases and J shed 1 base, with 9 bases lying between them. The CDR3 extends over 13 amino acids. Germline V gene lookup returns CDR1 MNHEY and CDR2 SVGAGI.

A word on this clone: The germline gene is not matched at one end of the junction; a read error may be the cause. Other DNA sequences from this sample encode an identical CDR3 as well. The chain employs TRBV11-2 and TRBJ1-3; D not certain. The length of the CDR3 is 13 residues. The germline gives CDR1 SGHAT, CDR2 FQNNGV. DNA for the CDR3: TGTGCCAGCAGCCTAGAACCCGGAAACACCATATATTTT. Its protein product is CASSLEPGNTIYF.

The chain employs TRBV10-3 and TRBJ1-1; 7 nucleotides agree with TRBD1. Germline values: CDR1 ENHRY, CDR2 SYGVKD. Trimming removed 6 bases from V and 1 base from J; junction bases left unmatched: 2. This CDR3 is 13 amino acids long. In nucleotides, the CDR3 is TGTGCCATCAGAGAGGGGGCGAACACTGAAGCTTTCTTT. It specifies CAIREGANTEAFF.

This sequence joins TRBV5-1 and TRBJ1-1; D is unresolved. Germline values: CDR1 SGHRS, CDR2 YFSETQ. The CDR3 is 13 residues long. The V end lost 4 bases, the J end lost 0 bases, and 7 bases lay between the germline ends. The CDR3 region is CASSPRLNTEAFF. Written as DNA, the CDR3 is TGCGCCAGCAGCCCTAGACTGAACACTGAAGCTTTCTTT. Combining the CDR3 with reference TRBV5-1 and TRBJ1-1 gives the whole variable domain KAGVTQTPRYLIKTRGQQVTLSCSPISGHRSVSWYQQTPGQGLQFLFEYFSETQRNKGNFPGRFSGRQFSNSRSEMNVSTLELGDSALYLCASSPRLNTEAFFGQGTRLTVV.

This chain joins TRBV5-1 and TRBJ2-5; a possible D gene is TRBD1 (5 bases). This CDR3 contains 14 residues. Germline CDR1 and CDR2: SGHRS and YFSETQ. Trimming pared 1 base from V and 2 bases from J, leaving 9 bases between. CDR3 nucleotides: TGCGCCAGCAGCTTGTCCAGGGAACAAGAGACCCAGTACTTC. Its protein is CASSLSREQETQYF.

The V and J genes are TRBV4-1 and TRBJ1-4; weak D call: TRBD1 (6 bases). V lost 1 base and J lost 5, with 14 bases in between. The CDR3 covers 16 residues. Germline V gene data show CDR1 as MGHRA and CDR2 as YSYEKL. The DNA for the CDR3 is TGCGCCAGCAGCCAAGCGCCCGGGGGGGCCAATGAAAAACTGTTTTTT. Protein: CASSQAPGGANEKLFF.

The chain's CDR3 is CASSLDGVRSYNEQFF. The CDR3 DNA reads as TGTGCCAGCAGCTTGGACGGAGTGAGGTCCTACAATGAGCAGTTCTTC. V and J are TRBV11-3 and TRBJ2-1; D is undetermined. Trimming removed 3 bases from V and 1 base from J, with 13 bases in between. Germline V gives CDR1 SGHNT, CDR2 YENEEA. The CDR3 runs to 16 residues.

J is TRBJ2-3 and V is TRBV6-4; no clear D gene. The CDR3 covers 13 residues. CDR1 and CDR2 (germline): MRHNA, SNTAGT. V lost 3 bases to trimming and J lost 3 bases, with 7 bases between them. The DNA for the CDR3 is TGTGCCAGCAGTGAAGTTGTAACAGATACGCAGTATTTT. It translates to CASSEVVTDTQYF.

The chain is built from TRBV5-4 and TRBJ2-3; a weak D match, TRBD1 (6 bases). The CDR3 is 16 residues long. Trimming stripped 0 bases from V and 0 bases from J, with 11 bases between. CDR1 SGHNT and CDR2 YYREEE come from the germline V gene (reference sequence). The CDR3 reads CASSLGGGASTDTQYF. The DNA of the CDR3 is TGTGCCAGCAGCTTGGGAGGGGGAGCTAGCACAGATACGCAGTATTTT.